The T cell receptor (beta chain) under discussion was sequenced for a study of blood T cell repertoires in COVID-19. A Seattle source enrolled patients during active infection and followed them longitudinally. The CDR3 has 18 amino acids. Trimming at V came to 1 base and at J to 6 bases, leaving 15 bases not matched to a gene. Germline V CDR1 and CDR2: LGHDT, YNNKEL (reference sequence). Original processing notes: Estimated nucleated cell counts came from reference gene primer amplification. Assay: immunoSEQ multiplex PCR; the TCRdb copy retains only in-frame clones and omits some. V and J calls and clone size come straight from that table; D and trimming were deduced from the DNA. The table lists approximately 300,000 clones, around nine tenths of them singletons.

The TCR originated in a woman aged 25 to 39 with COVID-19, enrolled during active disease. Material for sequencing was peripheral blood. V and J are TRBV3-1 (or the pseudogene TRBV3-2) and TRBJ2-7, with TRBD2 matching 10 bases. This chain's CDR3 is CASSQGGGSSGRMGEQYF. For the CDR3, the DNA is TGTGCCAGCAGCCAAGGGGGAGGGAGTAGCGGGAGGATGGGCGAGCAGTACTTC.